This T cell receptor (beta chain) was sequenced in a study of kidney transplant recipient with SARS-CoV-2 infection. Via MiXCR, TCRdb re-called the reads, giving one row per CDR3 protein. The sample carries about 250,000 distinct CDR3 sequences, about 28% recorded once. CDR1 LNHNV and CDR2 YYDKDF come from the germline V gene (reference sequence). The CDR3 is 18 amino acids. Trimming cost V 0 bases and J 0 bases, with 14 bases left between them. Ten or more counts support this clonotype. This material consisted of a blood sample, taken at baseline and between days 110 and 120 from a kidney transplant recipient. The chain joins TRBV15 to TRBJ1-4; possible D gene TRBD1, 5 bases. This receptor was identified in a male patient between 25 and 39 years old who had COVID-19 and was a kidney transplant recipient. The graft donor may have given rise to some T cells. CDR3 in DNA: TGTGCCACCAGCAGAGATGGTCGGGGGTACTCAACTAATGAAAAACTGTTTTTT. This codes for CATSRDGRGYSTNEKLFF. Together with reference TRBV15 and TRBJ1-4, the CDR3 gives the full variable domain: DAMVIQNPRYQVTQFGKPVTLSCSQTLNHNVMYWYQQKSSQAPKLLFHYYDKDFNNEADTPDNFQSRRPNTSFCFLDIRSPGLGDTAMYLCATSRDGRGYSTNEKLFFGSGTQLSVL.